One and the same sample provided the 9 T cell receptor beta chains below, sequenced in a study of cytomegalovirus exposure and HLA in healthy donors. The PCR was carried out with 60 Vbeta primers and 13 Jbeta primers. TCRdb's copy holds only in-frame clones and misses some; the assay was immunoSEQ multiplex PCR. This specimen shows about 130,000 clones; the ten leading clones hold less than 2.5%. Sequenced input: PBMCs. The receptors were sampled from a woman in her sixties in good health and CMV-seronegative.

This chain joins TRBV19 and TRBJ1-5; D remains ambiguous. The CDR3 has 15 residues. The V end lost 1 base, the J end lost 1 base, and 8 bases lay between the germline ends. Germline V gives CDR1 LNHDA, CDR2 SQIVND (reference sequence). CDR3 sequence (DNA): TGTGCCAGTAGTATAGTCCGAGGGAGCAATCAGCCCCAGCATTTT. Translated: CASSIVRGSNQPQHF.

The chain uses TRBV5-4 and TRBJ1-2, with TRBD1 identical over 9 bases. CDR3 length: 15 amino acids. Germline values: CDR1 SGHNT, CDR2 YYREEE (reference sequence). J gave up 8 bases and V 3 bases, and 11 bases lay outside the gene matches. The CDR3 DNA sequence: TGTGCCAGCAGCTCCGAAGGGGGACAGGGTTACGGCTACACCTTC. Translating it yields CASSSEGGQGYGYTF.

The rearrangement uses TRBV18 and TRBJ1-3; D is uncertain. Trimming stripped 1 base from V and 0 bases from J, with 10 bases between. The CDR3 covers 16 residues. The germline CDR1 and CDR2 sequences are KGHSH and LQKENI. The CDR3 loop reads CASSPRRQSSGNTIYF. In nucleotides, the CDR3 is TGTGCCAGCTCACCACGGCGGCAGAGCTCTGGAAACACCATATATTTT. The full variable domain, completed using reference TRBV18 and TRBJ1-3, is NAGVMQNPRHLVRRRGQEARLRCSPMKGHSHVYWYRQLPEEGLKFMVYLQKENIIDESGMPKERFSAEFPKEGPSILRIQQVVRGDSAAYFCASSPRRQSSGNTIYFGEGSWLTVV.

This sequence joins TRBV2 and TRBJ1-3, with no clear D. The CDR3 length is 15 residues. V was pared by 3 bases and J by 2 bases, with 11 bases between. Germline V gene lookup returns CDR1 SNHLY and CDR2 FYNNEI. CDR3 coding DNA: TGTGCCAGCAGTGACGGGAGATGGGCTGGAAACACCATATATTTT. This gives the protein CASSDGRWAGNTIYF.

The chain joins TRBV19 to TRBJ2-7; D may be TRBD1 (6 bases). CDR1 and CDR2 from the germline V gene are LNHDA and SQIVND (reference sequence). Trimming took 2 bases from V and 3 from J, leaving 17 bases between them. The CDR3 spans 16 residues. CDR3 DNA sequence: TGTGCCAGTAGTATAACCCACAGGGTCCCCGGCTACGAGCAGTACTTC. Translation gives CASSITHRVPGYEQYF. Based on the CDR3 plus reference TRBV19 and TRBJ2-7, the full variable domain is DGGITQSPKYLFRKEGQNVTLSCEQNLNHDAMYWYRQDPGQGLRLIYYSQIVNDFQKGDIAEGYSVSREKKESFPLTVTSAQKNPTAFYLCASSITHRVPGYEQYFGPGTRLTVT.

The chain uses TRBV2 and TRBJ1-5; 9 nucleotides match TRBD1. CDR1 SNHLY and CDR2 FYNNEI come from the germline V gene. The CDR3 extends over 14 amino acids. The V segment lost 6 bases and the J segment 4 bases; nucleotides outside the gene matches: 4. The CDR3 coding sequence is TGTGCCAGCAGACCAGGGACAGGGAATCAGCCCCAGCATTTT. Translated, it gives CASRPGTGNQPQHF.

CDR3 amino acids: CASSLAAGSAKNTEAFF. The CDR3 coding sequence is TGTGCCAGCAGCTTAGCCGCAGGGTCCGCCAAGAACACTGAAGCTTTCTTT. The chain recombines TRBV13 with TRBJ1-1; D might be TRBD1 (5 bases). The germline CDR1 and CDR2 sequences are PRHDT and FYEKMQ (reference sequence). This CDR3 contains 17 residues. V lost 1 base and J lost 1, with 16 bases in between.

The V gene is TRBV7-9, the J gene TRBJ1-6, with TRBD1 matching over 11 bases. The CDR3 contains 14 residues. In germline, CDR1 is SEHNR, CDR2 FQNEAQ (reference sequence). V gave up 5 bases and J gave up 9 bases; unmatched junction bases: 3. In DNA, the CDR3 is TGTGCCAGCAGCCAGGGGACAGGGGGTTCACCCCTCCACTTT. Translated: CASSQGTGGSPLHF.

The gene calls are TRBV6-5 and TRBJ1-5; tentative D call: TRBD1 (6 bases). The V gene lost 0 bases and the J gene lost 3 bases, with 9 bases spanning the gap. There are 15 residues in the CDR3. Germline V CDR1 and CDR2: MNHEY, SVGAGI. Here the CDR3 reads CASSYSYRDNQPQHF. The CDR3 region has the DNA TGTGCCAGCAGTTACTCCTACAGGGACAATCAGCCCCAGCATTTT.